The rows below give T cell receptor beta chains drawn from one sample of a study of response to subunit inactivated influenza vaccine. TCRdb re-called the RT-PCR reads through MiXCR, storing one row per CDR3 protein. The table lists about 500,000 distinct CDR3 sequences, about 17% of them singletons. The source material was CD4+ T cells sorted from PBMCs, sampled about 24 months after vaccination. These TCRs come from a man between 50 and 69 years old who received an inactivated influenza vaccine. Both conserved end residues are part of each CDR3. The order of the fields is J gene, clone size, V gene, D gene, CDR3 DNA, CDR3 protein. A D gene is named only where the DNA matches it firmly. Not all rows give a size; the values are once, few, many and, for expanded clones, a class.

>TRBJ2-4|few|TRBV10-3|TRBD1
TGTGCCATCAGTGGACAGGGGGCTCGGGACATTCAGTACTTC
CAISGQGARDIQYF
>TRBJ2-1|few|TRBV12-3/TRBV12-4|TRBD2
TGTGCCAGCAGGGTAGCGGGGGCGTACTACAATGAGCAGTTCTTC
CASRVAGAYYNEQFF
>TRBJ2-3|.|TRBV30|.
TGTGCCTGGAGTGTACTGTCGGGGTCAGATACGCAGTATTTT
CAWSVLSGSDTQYF
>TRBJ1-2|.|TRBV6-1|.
TGTGCCAGCAGCCTCGGGGGACTTCGCTATGGCTACACCTTC
CASSLGGLRYGYTF
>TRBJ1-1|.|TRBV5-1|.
TGCGCCAGCAGCTTGGACAGGATAAACACTGAAGCTTTCTTT
CASSLDRINTEAFF
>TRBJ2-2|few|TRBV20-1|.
TGCAGTGCTAGAGGCCCATTTCACACCGGGGAGCTGTTTTTT
CSARGPFHTGELFF
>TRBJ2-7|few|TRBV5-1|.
TGCGCCAGCAGCCAACTCGACAGAACCTACGAGCAGTACTTC
CASSQLDRTYEQYF
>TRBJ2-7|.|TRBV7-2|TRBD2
TGTGCCAGCAGCCCCGGGAGGGAGCAGTACTTC
CASSPGREQYF
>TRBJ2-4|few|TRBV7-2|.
TGTGCCAGCAGCTTAGCGCATTTCCAAAACATTCAGTACTTC
CASSLAHFQNIQYF
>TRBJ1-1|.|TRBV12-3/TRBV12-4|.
TGTGCCAGCAGTTTATCTTTAAGGGGAACCACTGAAGCTTTCTTT
CASSLSLRGTTEAFF
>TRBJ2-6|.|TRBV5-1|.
TGCGCCAGCAGCTTGGGGCAGGCTCACGTCCTGACTTTC
CASSLGQAHVLTF
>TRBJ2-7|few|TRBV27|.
TGTGCCAGCAGCCTCCGTACGGGGTGGCAGGGTACCTACGAGCAGTACTTC
CASSLRTGWQGTYEQYF
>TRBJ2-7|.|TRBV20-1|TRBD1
TGCAGTGCTAGAGCCAGAGACAGGGCCCACGAGCAGTACTTC
CSARARDRAHEQYF
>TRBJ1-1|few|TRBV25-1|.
TGTGCCAGCAGTGAATTAGTACAGGGGAACACTGAAGCTTTCTTT
CASSELVQGNTEAFF
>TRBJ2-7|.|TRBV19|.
TGTGCCAGTACGGACTGGAAAACCTACGAGCAGTACTTC
CASTDWKTYEQYF
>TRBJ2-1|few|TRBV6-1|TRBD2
TGTGCCAGCAGTGCAGCGGGAAGCTACAATGAGCAGTTCTTC
CASSAAGSYNEQFF
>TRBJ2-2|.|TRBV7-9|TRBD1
TGTGCCAGCAGCTTAGCCTTTGACAGGGGCGGCACCGGGGAGCTGTTTTTT
CASSLAFDRGGTGELFF
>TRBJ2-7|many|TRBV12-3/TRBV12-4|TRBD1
TGTGCCAGCAGTTTAGCGCTGGGACAGACCTACGAGCAGTACTTC
CASSLALGQTYEQYF
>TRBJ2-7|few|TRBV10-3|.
TGTGCCATCAGTGTGGCCTCCTACGAGCAGTACTTC
CAISVASYEQYF
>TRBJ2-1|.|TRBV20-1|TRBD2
TGCAGTGCTATTACCGGGACTAACGACGATGAGCAGTTCTTC
CSAITGTNDDEQFF
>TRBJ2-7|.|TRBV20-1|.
TGCAGTGCTAGTAACAGGGTGGGTGGCGAGCAGTACTTC
CSASNRVGGEQYF
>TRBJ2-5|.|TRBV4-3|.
TGCGCCAGCAGCCAAGCGACCAAAGTCCCAGGGACCCAGTACTTC
CASSQATKVPGTQYF
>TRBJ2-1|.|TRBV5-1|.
TGCGCCAGCAGCTTGGATACAGTTTACAATGAGCAGTTCTTC
CASSLDTVYNEQFF
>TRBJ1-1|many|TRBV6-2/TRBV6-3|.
TGTGCCAGCAGTTTTGACACTGAAGCTTTCTTT
CASSFDTEAFF